This T cell receptor (beta chain) was retrieved from a study of T cells in Graves' hyperthyroidism and ophthalmopathy. TCR beta CDR3 regions were amplified from RNA. The study used the HTBI primer set for a first-round RT-PCR of the TCR CDR3. TCRdb passed the multiplex PCR reads through MiXCR, listing each CDR3 protein once. The sample carries about 480,000 distinct CDR3 sequences, 24% recorded once. The CDR3 consists of 15 residues. From germline, CDR1 is KGHSH and CDR2 LQKENI. Trimming took 2 bases from V and 1 from J, leaving 6 bases between them. This chain uses TRBV18 with TRBJ2-6, with D unclear. The specimen was blood. The source of this sequence is a young woman with Graves' ophthalmopathy. DNA for the CDR3: TGTGCCAGCTCACCAATGAGTTCTGGGGCCAACGTCCTGACTTTC. It translates to CASSPMSSGANVLTF. The full variable domain, completed using reference TRBV18 and TRBJ2-6, is NAGVMQNPRHLVRRRGQEARLRCSPMKGHSHVYWYRQLPEEGLKFMVYLQKENIIDESGMPKERFSAEFPKEGPSILRIQQVVRGDSAAYFCASSPMSSGANVLTFGAGSRLTVL.